A selection of T cell receptor beta chains follows, all from one sample in a study of T-cell reconstitution after alpha-beta-depleted transplantation in children. Via MiXCR, TCRdb re-called the PCR reads, giving one row per CDR3 protein. The sample lists around 370,000 distinct CDR3 sequences; 10% to 13% were seen once. Sample: PBMCs from the stem cell graft donor, taken from the stem cell graft. The receptors were sampled from a human donor who donated a stem cell graft to a child with acute lymphoblastic leukemia. The CDR3 runs from the conserved cysteine through the conserved F or W. The D gene is left open where the match is weak. Clone size is shown for a subset of rows, as once, few, many or a class of expanded clone.

V: TRBV5-1
J: TRBJ2-5
D: NA
size: many
CDR3: CASSRSKETQYF
DNA: TGCGCCAGCAGCAGATCCAAAGAGACCCAGTACTTC

V: TRBV5-1
J: TRBJ2-1
D: TRBD2
size: NA
CDR3: CASSFSGESYNEQFF
DNA: TGCGCCAGCAGCTTTAGCGGGGAGTCCTACAATGAGCAGTTCTTC

V: TRBV10-3
J: TRBJ1-4
D: NA
size: NA
CDR3: CAISEEHFATNEKLFF
DNA: TGTGCCATCAGTGAAGAACATTTTGCAACTAATGAAAAACTGTTTTTT

V: TRBV4-1
J: TRBJ2-2
D: TRBD1
size: NA
CDR3: CASSQATGVSNTGELFF
DNA: TGCGCCAGCAGCCAGGCTACAGGGGTTTCGAACACCGGGGAGCTGTTTTTT

V: TRBV12-3/TRBV12-4
J: TRBJ2-5
D: NA
size: NA
CDR3: CASSLLPGPETQYF
DNA: TGTGCCAGCAGTTTATTGCCGGGCCCAGAGACCCAGTACTTC

V: TRBV4-3
J: TRBJ2-7
D: TRBD2
size: NA
CDR3: CASSRSTLAGDRVQYF
DNA: TGCGCCAGCAGCCGAAGTACTCTAGCGGGAGATCGGGTGCAGTACTTC

V: TRBV7-9
J: TRBJ1-4
D: NA
size: NA
CDR3: CASSPYWGELSNEKLFF
DNA: TGTGCCAGCAGCCCCTATTGGGGGGAATTGTCTAATGAAAAACTGTTTTTT

V: TRBV5-1
J: TRBJ2-2
D: TRBD1
size: NA
CDR3: CASSRKPGQTNTGELFF
DNA: TGCGCCAGCAGCCGAAAACCGGGACAGACGAACACCGGGGAGCTGTTTTTT

V: TRBV3-1
J: TRBJ2-7
D: TRBD2
size: NA
CDR3: CASSRSGAGSYEQYF
DNA: TGTGCCAGCAGCCGGAGCGGGGCAGGCTCCTACGAGCAGTACTTC

V: TRBV5-1
J: TRBJ1-1
D: NA
size: NA
CDR3: CASSLGVGRSTEAFF
DNA: TGCGCCAGCAGCTTGGGAGTGGGTAGATCCACTGAAGCTTTCTTT

V: TRBV29-1
J: TRBJ2-3
D: NA
size: many
CDR3: CSVEGQVTTDTQYF
DNA: TGCAGCGTTGAGGGGCAGGTAACCACAGATACGCAGTATTTT

V: TRBV29-1
J: TRBJ1-2
D: NA
size: many
CDR3: CSAERDTYGYTF
DNA: TGCAGCGCCGAGCGGGACACCTATGGCTACACCTTC

V: TRBV11-2
J: TRBJ2-1
D: NA
size: few
CDR3: CASSSLGGSSFF
DNA: TGTGCCAGCAGCTCCCTGGGGGGTTCGTCGTTCTTC

V: TRBV27
J: TRBJ1-5
D: NA
size: few
CDR3: CASSSSRGLSNQPQHF
DNA: NA

V: TRBV7-9
J: TRBJ2-2
D: NA
size: few
CDR3: CASSLSSSTGELFF
DNA: TGTGCCAGCAGCCTCTCAAGTAGCACCGGGGAGCTGTTTTTT

V: TRBV12-3/TRBV12-4
J: TRBJ1-6
D: NA
size: NA
CDR3: CASSLIQRSPLHF
DNA: TGTGCCAGCAGCCTAATACAGCGATCACCCCTCCACTTT

V: TRBV27
J: TRBJ1-1
D: NA
size: few
CDR3: CASSLDSWNTEAFF
DNA: TGTGCCAGCAGTTTGGACAGCTGGAACACTGAAGCTTTCTTT

V: TRBV28
J: TRBJ2-1
D: TRBD2
size: few
CDR3: CASSFRGVRFNEQFF
DNA: TGTGCCAGCAGTTTTCGGGGGGTGAGGTTCAATGAGCAGTTCTTC

V: TRBV7-2
J: TRBJ2-3
D: NA
size: NA
CDR3: CASSLRGQSTDTQYF
DNA: TGTGCCAGCAGCTTACGAGGACAAAGCACAGATACGCAGTATTTT

V: TRBV5-5
J: TRBJ1-1
D: NA
size: NA
CDR3: CASSWDHMNTEAFF
DNA: TGTGCCAGCAGCTGGGACCACATGAACACTGAAGCTTTCTTT

V: TRBV4-1
J: TRBJ1-5
D: NA
size: NA
CDR3: CASSQVGANQPQHF
DNA: TGCGCCAGCAGCCAAGTAGGGGCCAATCAGCCCCAGCATTTT

V: TRBV20-1
J: TRBJ1-5
D: TRBD1
size: many
CDR3: CSASAQGARGNQPQHF
DNA: TGCAGTGCTAGCGCACAGGGGGCGAGGGGAAATCAGCCCCAGCATTTT

V: TRBV5-1
J: TRBJ2-7
D: NA
size: few
CDR3: CASSLAESGEQYF
DNA: TGCGCCAGCAGCCTGGCAGAATCCGGCGAGCAGTACTTC

V: TRBV5-1
J: TRBJ2-3
D: NA
size: few
CDR3: CASSAGLPTTDTQYF
DNA: TGCGCCAGCAGCGCGGGACTTCCCACCACAGATACGCAGTATTTT

V: TRBV7-7
J: TRBJ2-1
D: TRBD2
size: few
CDR3: CASSPGLAGGEQFF
DNA: TGTGCTAGCAGCCCGGGACTAGCGGGAGGGGAGCAGTTCTTC

V: TRBV5-6
J: TRBJ2-4
D: NA
size: few
CDR3: CASSLPYHKSGSKNIQYF
DNA: TGTGCCAGCAGCTTGCCGTACCATAAATCGGGGTCCAAAAACATTCAGTACTTC

V: TRBV5-1
J: TRBJ2-7
D: NA
size: NA
CDR3: CASSLEGPRREQYF
DNA: TGCGCCAGCAGCTTGGAGGGACCTCGTCGGGAGCAGTACTTC

V: TRBV21-1
J: TRBJ2-1
D: NA
size: many
CDR3: CASSTQHNEQFF
DNA: TGTGCCAGCAGCACCCAACACAATGAGCAGTTCTTC

V: TRBV20-1
J: TRBJ2-7
D: NA
size: many
CDR3: CSARDVGAPSYEQYF
DNA: TGCAGTGCTAGAGATGTCGGGGCGCCCTCCTACGAGCAGTACTTC

V: TRBV20-1
J: TRBJ2-1
D: TRBD2
size: NA
CDR3: CSAPLAGGASSYNEQFF
DNA: TGCAGTGCTCCTTTGGCGGGAGGTGCGTCGTCCTACAATGAGCAGTTCTTC

V: TRBV27
J: TRBJ2-5
D: NA
size: many
CDR3: CASSLQGAETQYF
DNA: TGTGCCAGCAGCCTACAGGGTGCGGAGACCCAGTACTTC

V: TRBV7-3
J: TRBJ2-5
D: TRBD2
size: NA
CDR3: CASSYGLAAQETQYF
DNA: TGTGCCAGCAGCTACGGACTAGCAGCACAAGAGACCCAGTACTTC

V: TRBV27
J: TRBJ2-7
D: NA
size: few
CDR3: CASSLGQSNYEQYF
DNA: TGTGCCAGCAGTTTAGGGCAGAGCAACTACGAGCAGTACTTC

V: TRBV7-6
J: TRBJ1-2
D: NA
size: NA
CDR3: CASSPRDSFGYTF
DNA: TGTGCCAGCAGCCCCCGAGACAGTTTCGGCTACACCTTC

V: TRBV7-2
J: TRBJ1-5
D: NA
size: many
CDR3: CASSPVAVGPQHF
DNA: TGTGCCAGCAGCCCCGTAGCTGTGGGGCCCCAGCATTTT

V: TRBV15
J: TRBJ2-5
D: NA
size: few
CDR3: CATSRERGGETQYF
DNA: TGTGCCACCAGCAGAGAGAGGGGCGGGGAGACCCAGTACTTC

V: TRBV20-1
J: TRBJ2-1
D: NA
size: few
CDR3: CSARPLGAASRGEQFF
DNA: TGCAGTGCTAGACCCTTGGGGGCGGCGAGTAGAGGTGAGCAGTTCTTC

V: TRBV7-9
J: TRBJ2-7
D: TRBD2
size: many
CDR3: CASSISGRASYEQYF
DNA: TGTGCCAGCAGCATTAGCGGGAGGGCCTCCTACGAGCAGTACTTC

V: TRBV18
J: TRBJ2-3
D: TRBD2
size: NA
CDR3: CASSRGLAGEYRDTQYF
DNA: TGTGCCAGCTCACGTGGACTAGCGGGAGAATACCGAGATACGCAGTATTTT

V: TRBV12-3/TRBV12-4
J: TRBJ2-7
D: NA
size: NA
CDR3: CASREGELVEQYF
DNA: TGTGCCAGCAGGGAGGGGGAATTGGTCGAGCAGTACTTC

V: TRBV5-1
J: TRBJ1-6
D: NA
size: many
CDR3: CASSMAPGRESPLHF
DNA: TGCGCCAGCAGCATGGCCCCAGGGAGGGAGTCACCCCTCCACTTT

V: TRBV7-2
J: TRBJ2-3
D: NA
size: NA
CDR3: CASRPTGSSTDTQYF
DNA: TGTGCCAGCAGACCAACAGGGAGTAGCACAGATACGCAGTATTTT

V: TRBV5-1
J: TRBJ2-3
D: NA
size: many
CDR3: CASSSRGSDTQYF
DNA: TGCGCCAGCAGCTCGCGGGGTTCAGATACGCAGTATTTT

V: TRBV11-2
J: TRBJ2-7
D: TRBD2
size: few
CDR3: CASSLERLASEQYF
DNA: TGTGCCAGCAGCTTAGAGAGACTAGCATCCGAGCAGTACTTC

V: TRBV9
J: TRBJ2-6
D: NA
size: many
CDR3: CASSVGGQVGSGANVLTF
DNA: TGTGCCAGCAGCGTAGGAGGGCAGGTTGGCTCTGGGGCCAACGTCCTGACTTTC

V: TRBV5-3
J: TRBJ2-2
D: TRBD1
size: few
CDR3: CARTRQGINTGELFF
DNA: TGTGCCAGAACCCGACAGGGGATCAACACCGGGGAGCTGTTTTTT

V: TRBV10-3
J: TRBJ2-7
D: TRBD1
size: few
CDR3: CAIRTTGEYAYEQYF
DNA: TGTGCCATCAGGACGACAGGGGAATACGCCTACGAGCAGTACTTC

V: TRBV7-9
J: TRBJ2-3
D: TRBD1
size: NA
CDR3: CASRPGQGAPDTQYF
DNA: TGTGCCAGCAGACCAGGACAGGGGGCCCCAGATACGCAGTATTTT

V: TRBV20-1
J: TRBJ2-1
D: NA
size: NA
CDR3: CSARIPYFEQFF
DNA: TGCAGTGCTAGAATCCCCTACTTCGAGCAGTTCTTC

V: TRBV4-3
J: TRBJ1-4
D: NA
size: many
CDR3: CASSQDLVPRPGEKLFF
DNA: TGCGCCAGCAGCCAAGATCTAGTTCCCCGACCAGGAGAAAAACTGTTTTTT

V: TRBV5-1
J: TRBJ2-3
D: NA
size: few
CDR3: CASSSLGRSTDTQYF
DNA: TGCGCCAGCAGCTCTCTTGGACGGTCCACAGATACGCAGTATTTT

V: TRBV9
J: TRBJ2-7
D: NA
size: many
CDR3: CASSAGIGQGLAYEQYF
DNA: TGTGCCAGCAGCGCCGGGATTGGACAGGGACTAGCCTACGAGCAGTACTTC

V: TRBV7-9
J: TRBJ2-2
D: NA
size: few
CDR3: CASSSDHRGTGELFF
DNA: TGTGCCAGCAGCTCGGACCACCGGGGGACTGGGGAGCTGTTTTTT